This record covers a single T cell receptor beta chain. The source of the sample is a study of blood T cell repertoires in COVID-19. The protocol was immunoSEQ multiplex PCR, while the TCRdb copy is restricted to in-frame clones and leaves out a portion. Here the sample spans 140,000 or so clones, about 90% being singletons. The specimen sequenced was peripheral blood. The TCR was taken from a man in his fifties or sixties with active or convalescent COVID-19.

CDR3 coding DNA: TGTGCCAGCAGCTTAAAAGGGACTAGCGGGAGCGCCTTCGGCACAGATACGCAGTATTTT. This sequence encodes CASSLKGTSGSAFGTDTQYF. The chain uses TRBV7-3 and TRBJ2-3; 14 bases are shared with TRBD2. The CDR3 sequence is 20 residues long. CDR1 and CDR2 from the germline V gene are SGHTA and FQGTGA. V lost 1 base and J lost 1; bases outside the gene matches: 10.